This T cell receptor beta chain was observed in a study of T-cell reconstitution after alpha-beta-depleted transplantation in children. Per the germline V gene, CDR1 is MNHEY and CDR2 is SVGEGT. The CDR3 is made up of 13 amino acids. V lost 0 bases to trimming and J lost 11 bases, with 13 bases between them. In its sample, this clonotype was seen many times. Preparation of the TCRbeta library used unique molecular identifiers. TCRdb ran MiXCR on the PCR reads and lists one entry per CDR3 protein. The sample carries 200,000 to 250,000 distinct CDR3 sequences, around 12% recorded once. The sequencing here drew on PBMCs from the stem cell graft donor, taken from the stem cell graft. The receptor was isolated from a human donor who donated a stem cell graft to a child with acute lymphoblastic leukemia. The gene calls are TRBV6-2 or TRBV6-3 and TRBJ1-1; D unresolved. CDR3 sequence reads: CASSYSKGSNAFF. The CDR3, as DNA: TGTGCCAGCAGTTACTCGAAGGGCTCGAATGCTTTCTTT.